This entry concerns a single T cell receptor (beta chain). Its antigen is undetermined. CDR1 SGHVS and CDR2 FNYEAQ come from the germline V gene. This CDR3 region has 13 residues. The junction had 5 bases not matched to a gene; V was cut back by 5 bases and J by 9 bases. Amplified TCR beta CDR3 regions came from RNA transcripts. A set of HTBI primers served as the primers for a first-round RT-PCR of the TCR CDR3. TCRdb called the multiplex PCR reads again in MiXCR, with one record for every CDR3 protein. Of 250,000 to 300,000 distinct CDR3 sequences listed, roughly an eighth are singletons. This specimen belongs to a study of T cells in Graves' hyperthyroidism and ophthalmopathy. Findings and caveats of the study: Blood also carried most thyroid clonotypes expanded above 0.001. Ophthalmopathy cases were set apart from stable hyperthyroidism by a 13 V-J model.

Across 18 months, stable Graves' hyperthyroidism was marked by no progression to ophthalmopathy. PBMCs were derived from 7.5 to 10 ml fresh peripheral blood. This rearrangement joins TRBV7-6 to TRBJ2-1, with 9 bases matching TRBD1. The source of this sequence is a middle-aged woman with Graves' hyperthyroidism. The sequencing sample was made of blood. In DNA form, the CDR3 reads TGTGCCAGCAGCACGACAGGGGGACGTGAGCAGTTCTTC. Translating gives CASSTTGGREQFF.